This T cell receptor (beta chain) derives from a study of cytomegalovirus exposure and HLA in healthy donors. CDR3 length: 15 residues. From germline, CDR1 is PRHDT and CDR2 FYEKMQ (reference sequence). With 5 bases clipped from V and 4 bases from J, the junction kept 7 bases outside the gene matches. The PCR employed 60 Vbeta primers together with 13 Jbeta primers. Clones were read by immunoSEQ multiplex PCR, and TCRdb kept only the in-frame ones, dropping some. This sample has about 120,000 clones; 65% to 80% occur once, and the top ten carry roughly 11%. This rearrangement joins TRBV13 to TRBJ2-5, with TRBD2 identical over 10 bases. The clonotype comes from a man aged 40-49 years in good health and CMV-seropositive. Sequencing was carried out using PBMCs. The CDR3 sequence is CASSPSGGLLETQYF. CDR3 coding DNA: TGTGCCAGCAGCCCTAGCGGGGGCCTTTTAGAGACCCAGTACTTC.